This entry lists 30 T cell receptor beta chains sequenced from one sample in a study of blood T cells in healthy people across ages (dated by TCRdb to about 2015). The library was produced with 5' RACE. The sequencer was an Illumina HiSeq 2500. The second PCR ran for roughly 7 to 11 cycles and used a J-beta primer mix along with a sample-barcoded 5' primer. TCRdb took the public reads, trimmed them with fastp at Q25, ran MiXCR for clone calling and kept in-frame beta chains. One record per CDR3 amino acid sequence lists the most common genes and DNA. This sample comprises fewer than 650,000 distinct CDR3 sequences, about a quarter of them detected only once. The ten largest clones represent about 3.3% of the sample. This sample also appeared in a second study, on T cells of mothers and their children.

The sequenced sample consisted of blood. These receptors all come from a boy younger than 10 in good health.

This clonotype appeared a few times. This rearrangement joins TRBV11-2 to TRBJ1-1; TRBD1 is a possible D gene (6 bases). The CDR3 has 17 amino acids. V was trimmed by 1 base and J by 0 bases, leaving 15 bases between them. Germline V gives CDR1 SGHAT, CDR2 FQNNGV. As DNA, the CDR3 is TGTGCCAGCAGCTTAGGACCCCGGGGACACATGAACACTGAAGCTTTCTTT. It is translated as CASSLGPRGHMNTEAFF.

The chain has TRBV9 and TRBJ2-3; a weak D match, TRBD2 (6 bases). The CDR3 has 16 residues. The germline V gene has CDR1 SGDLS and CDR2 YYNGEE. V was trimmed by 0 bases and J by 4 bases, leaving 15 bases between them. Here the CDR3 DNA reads TGTGCCAGCAGCGTAGATCCTAGCGCGGTCGCAGATACGCAGTATTTT. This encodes CASSVDPSAVADTQYF.

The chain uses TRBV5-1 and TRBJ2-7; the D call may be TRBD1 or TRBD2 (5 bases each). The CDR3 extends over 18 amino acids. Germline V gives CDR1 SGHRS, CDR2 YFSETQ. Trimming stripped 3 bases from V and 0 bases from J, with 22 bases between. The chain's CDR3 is CASSSGLGTSRSSYEQYF. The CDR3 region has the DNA TGCGCCAGCAGCTCCGGCCTTGGGACCTCGAGGAGCTCCTACGAGCAGTACTTC.

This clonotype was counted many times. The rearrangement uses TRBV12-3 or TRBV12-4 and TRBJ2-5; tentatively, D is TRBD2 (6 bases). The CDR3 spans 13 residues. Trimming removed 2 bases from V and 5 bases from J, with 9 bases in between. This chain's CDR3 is CASSLSGVETQYF. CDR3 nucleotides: TGTGCCAGCAGTTTATCGGGAGTGGAGACCCAGTACTTC.

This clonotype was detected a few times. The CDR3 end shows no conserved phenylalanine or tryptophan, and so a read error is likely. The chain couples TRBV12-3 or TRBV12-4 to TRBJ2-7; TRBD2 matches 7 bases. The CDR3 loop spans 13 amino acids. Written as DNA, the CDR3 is TGTGCCAGCAGTCTAGCGGCGGGGGACGAGCAGTACCTC. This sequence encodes CASSLAAGDEQYL.

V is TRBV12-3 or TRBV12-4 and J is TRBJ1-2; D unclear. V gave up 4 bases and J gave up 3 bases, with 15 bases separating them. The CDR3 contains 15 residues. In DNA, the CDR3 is TGTGCCAGCAGTTCCCCCCGCGGGTCGGACTATGGCTACACCTTC. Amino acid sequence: CASSSPRGSDYGYTF.

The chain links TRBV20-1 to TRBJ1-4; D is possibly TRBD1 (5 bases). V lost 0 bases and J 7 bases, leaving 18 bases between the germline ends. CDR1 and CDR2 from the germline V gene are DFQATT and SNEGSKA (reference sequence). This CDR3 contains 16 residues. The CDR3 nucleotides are TGCAGTGCTAGAGACCCTGAGGGACCGAGAATTGAAAAACTGTTTTTT. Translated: CSARDPEGPRIEKLFF.

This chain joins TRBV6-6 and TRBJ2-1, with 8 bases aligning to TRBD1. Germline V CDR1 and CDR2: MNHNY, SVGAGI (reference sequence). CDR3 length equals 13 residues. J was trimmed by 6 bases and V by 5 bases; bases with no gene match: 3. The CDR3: CASSAGQVNEQFF. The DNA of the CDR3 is TGTGCCAGCAGTGCGGGACAGGTCAATGAGCAGTTCTTC.

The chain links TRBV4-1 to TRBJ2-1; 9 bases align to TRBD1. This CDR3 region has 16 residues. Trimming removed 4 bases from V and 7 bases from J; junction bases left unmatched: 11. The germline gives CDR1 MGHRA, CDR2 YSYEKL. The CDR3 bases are TGCGCCAGCAGCCGTCTTGGGACAGGGTTGACGAATGAGCAGTTCTTC. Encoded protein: CASSRLGTGLTNEQFF.

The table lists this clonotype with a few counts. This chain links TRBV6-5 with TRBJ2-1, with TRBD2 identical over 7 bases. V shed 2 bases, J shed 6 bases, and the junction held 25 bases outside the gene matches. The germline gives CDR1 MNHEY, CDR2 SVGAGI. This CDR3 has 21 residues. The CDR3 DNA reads TGTGCCAGCAGTTACCTCTCCAGAGGGCGGGAGAACAGGTACTTGGCCAATGAGCAGTTCTTC. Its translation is CASSYLSRGRENRYLANEQFF.

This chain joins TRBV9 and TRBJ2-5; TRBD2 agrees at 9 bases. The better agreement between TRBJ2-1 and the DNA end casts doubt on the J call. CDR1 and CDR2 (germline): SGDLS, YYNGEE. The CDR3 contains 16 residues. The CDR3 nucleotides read TGTGCCAGCAGCGTACTTAGCGGGGGAGCTAAGGATGAGCAGTTCTTC. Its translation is CASSVLSGGAKDEQFF.

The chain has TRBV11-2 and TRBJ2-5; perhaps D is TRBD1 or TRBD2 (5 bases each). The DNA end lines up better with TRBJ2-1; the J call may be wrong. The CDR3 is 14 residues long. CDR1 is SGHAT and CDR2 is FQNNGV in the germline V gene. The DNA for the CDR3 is TGTGCCAGCAGCTTCGAGGGGTTGGGGAATGAGCAGTTCTTC. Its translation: CASSFEGLGNEQFF.

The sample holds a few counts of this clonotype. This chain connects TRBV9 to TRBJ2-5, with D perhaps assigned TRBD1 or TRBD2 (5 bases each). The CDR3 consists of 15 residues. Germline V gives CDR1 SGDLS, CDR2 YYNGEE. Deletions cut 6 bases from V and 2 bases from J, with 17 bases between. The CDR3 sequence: CASTYSWGIQETQYF. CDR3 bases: TGTGCCAGCACCTATTCGTGGGGGATTCAAGAGACCCAGTACTTC.

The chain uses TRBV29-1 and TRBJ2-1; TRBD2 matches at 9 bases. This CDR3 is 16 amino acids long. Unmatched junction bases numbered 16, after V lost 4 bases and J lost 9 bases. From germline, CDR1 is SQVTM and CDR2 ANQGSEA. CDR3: CSVAASGTLASGEQFF. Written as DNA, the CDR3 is TGCAGCGTTGCGGCTAGCGGGACCCTCGCGAGCGGTGAGCAGTTCTTC.

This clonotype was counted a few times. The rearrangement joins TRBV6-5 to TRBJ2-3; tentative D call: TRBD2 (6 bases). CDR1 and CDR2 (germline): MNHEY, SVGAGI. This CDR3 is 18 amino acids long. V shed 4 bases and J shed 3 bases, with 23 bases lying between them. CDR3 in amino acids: CASSSSQLAWGRTDTQYF. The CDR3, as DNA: TGTGCCAGCAGTTCTTCTCAACTGGCCTGGGGGAGGACAGATACGCAGTATTTT.

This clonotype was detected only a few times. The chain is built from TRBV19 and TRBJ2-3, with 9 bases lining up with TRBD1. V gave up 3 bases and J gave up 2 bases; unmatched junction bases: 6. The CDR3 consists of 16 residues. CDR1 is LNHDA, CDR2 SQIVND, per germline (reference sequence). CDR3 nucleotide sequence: TGTGCCAGTAGTATCCCGACAGGGGGTCTCACAGATACGCAGTATTTT. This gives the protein CASSIPTGGLTDTQYF.

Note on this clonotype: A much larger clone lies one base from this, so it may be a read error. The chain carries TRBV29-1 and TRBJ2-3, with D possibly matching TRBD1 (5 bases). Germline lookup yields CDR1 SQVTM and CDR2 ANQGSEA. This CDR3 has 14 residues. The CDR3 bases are TGCAGCGTTGAGCTCGGCAGGGTTTCAGATACGCAGTCTTTT. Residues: CSVELGRVSDTQSF.

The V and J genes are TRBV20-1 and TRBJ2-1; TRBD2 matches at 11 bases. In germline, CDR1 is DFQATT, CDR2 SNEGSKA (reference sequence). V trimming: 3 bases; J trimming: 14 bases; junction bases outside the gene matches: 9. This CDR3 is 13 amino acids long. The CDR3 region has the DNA TGCAGTGCTAGTGAGACTAGCGGGGCTGGGAAGTTCTTC. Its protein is CSASETSGAGKFF.

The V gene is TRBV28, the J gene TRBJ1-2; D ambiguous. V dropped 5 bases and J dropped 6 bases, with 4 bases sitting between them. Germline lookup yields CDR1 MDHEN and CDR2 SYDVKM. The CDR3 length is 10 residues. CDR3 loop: CASSDDGYTF. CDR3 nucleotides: TGTGCCAGCAGTGACGATGGCTACACCTTC.

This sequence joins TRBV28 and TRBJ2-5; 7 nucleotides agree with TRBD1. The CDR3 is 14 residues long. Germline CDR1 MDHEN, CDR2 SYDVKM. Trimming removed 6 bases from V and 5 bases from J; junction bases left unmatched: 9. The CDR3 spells CASRVSGGRETQYF. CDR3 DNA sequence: TGTGCCAGCAGGGTATCAGGGGGTCGGGAGACCCAGTACTTC. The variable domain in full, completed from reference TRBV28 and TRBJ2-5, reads DVKVTQSSRYLVKRTGEKVFLECVQDMDHENMFWYRQDPGLGLRLIYFSYDVKMKEKGDIPEGYSVSREKKERFSLILESASTNQTSMYLCASRVSGGRETQYFGPGTRLLVL.

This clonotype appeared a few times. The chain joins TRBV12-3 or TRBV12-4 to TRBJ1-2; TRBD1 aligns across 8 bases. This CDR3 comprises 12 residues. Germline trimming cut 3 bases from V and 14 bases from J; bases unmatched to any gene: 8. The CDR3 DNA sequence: TGTGCCAGCAGTTTCCTCGGACAGGGTTTTACCTTC. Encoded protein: CASSFLGQGFTF.

The DNA for the CDR3 is TGTGCCAGCAGTTCCCGGGACCGAGTTCGCCAGGGGGCTTTCTTT. This codes for CASSSRDRVRQGAFF. The rearrangement links TRBV6-2 or TRBV6-3 to TRBJ1-1, with a tentative D call TRBD1 (6 bases). Trimming cost V 4 bases and J 11 bases, with 23 bases left between them. CDR1 is MNHEY, CDR2 SVGEGT, per germline. The CDR3 sequence is 15 residues long.

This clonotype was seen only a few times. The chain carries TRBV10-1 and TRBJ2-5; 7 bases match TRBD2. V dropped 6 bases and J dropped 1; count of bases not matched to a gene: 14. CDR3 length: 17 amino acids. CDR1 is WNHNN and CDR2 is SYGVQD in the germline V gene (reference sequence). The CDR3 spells CASRNPKDGTIQETQYF. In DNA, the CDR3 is TGCGCCAGCAGGAATCCCAAGGACGGGACTATCCAAGAGACCCAGTACTTC.

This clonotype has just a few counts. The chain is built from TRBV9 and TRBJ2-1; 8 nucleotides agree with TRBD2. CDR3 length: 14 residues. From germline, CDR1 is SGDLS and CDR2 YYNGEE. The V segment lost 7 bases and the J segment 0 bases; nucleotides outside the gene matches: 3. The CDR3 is CASDSGNSYNEQFF. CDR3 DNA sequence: TGTGCCAGCGATAGCGGGAACTCCTACAATGAGCAGTTCTTC.

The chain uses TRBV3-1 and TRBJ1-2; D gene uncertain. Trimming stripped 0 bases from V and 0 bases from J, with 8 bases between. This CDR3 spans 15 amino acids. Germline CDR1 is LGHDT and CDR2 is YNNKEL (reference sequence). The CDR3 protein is CASSQELTANYGYTF. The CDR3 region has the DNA TGTGCCAGCAGCCAAGAGCTCACCGCTAACTATGGCTACACCTTC.

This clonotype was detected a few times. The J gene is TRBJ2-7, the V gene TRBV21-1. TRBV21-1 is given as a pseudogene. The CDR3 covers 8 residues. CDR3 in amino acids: CASSKASF. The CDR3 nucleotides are TGTGCCAGCAGCAAAGCGTCCTTC.

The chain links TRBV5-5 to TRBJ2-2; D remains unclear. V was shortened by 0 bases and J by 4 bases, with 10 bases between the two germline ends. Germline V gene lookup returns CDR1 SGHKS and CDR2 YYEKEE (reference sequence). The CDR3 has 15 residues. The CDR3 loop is CASSLAASFTGELFF. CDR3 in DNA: TGTGCCAGCAGCTTGGCAGCTTCCTTCACCGGGGAGCTGTTTTTT.

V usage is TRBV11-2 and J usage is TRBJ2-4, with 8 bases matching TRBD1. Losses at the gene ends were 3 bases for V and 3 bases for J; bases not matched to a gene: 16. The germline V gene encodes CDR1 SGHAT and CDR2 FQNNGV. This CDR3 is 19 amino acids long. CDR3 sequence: CASSFSETGVNPDKNIQYF. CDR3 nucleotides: TGTGCCAGCAGCTTCAGCGAGACAGGGGTAAACCCAGACAAAAACATTCAGTACTTC.

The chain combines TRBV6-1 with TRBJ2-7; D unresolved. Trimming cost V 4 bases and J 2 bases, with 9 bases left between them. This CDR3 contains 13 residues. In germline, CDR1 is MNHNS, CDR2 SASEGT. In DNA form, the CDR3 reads TGTGCCAGCAGTGTGTCCCTCACCTACGAGCAGTACTTC. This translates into CASSVSLTYEQYF.

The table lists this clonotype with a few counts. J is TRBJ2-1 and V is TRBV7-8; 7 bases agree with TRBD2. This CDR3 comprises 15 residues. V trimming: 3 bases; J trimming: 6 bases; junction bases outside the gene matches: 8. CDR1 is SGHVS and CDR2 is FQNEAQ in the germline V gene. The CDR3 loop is CASSLGAGRVNEQFF. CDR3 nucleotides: TGTGCCAGCAGCTTGGGAGCGGGGAGAGTCAATGAGCAGTTCTTC.